A selection of T cell receptor beta chains follows, all from one sample in a study of control samples from healthy donors and cancer patients. TCRdb's copy holds only in-frame clones and misses some; the assay was immunoSEQ multiplex PCR. This repertoire shows about 52,000 clones, 95% found once; its top ten account for 2% to 3%. What was sequenced was blood. The source of these receptors is a man aged 25-40 years in good health. CDR3s include the opening cysteine and the closing phenylalanine or tryptophan. The order of the fields is J gene, V gene, D gene, CDR3 protein. The D gene is left open where the match is weak.

TRBJ2-2 TRBV7-9 TRBD1 CASSLGGRGDRELFF
TRBJ2-1 TRBV5-6 - CASSWRGAFYNEQFF
TRBJ2-2 TRBV11-1 - CASSMRRASGELFF
TRBJ2-1 TRBV24-1 TRBD2 CATSDLSGGSYNEQFF
TRBJ2-5 TRBV5-6 - CASSWGQETQYF
TRBJ2-1 TRBV6-2/TRBV6-3 - CASSYGTHYNEQFF
TRBJ2-3 TRBV2 TRBD1 CASGDRTDTQYF
TRBJ2-7 TRBV10-3 - CAISESESGGTYEQYF
TRBJ2-5 TRBV11-2 TRBD1 CASSPDRGLLSERKTQYF
TRBJ2-7 TRBV15 - CATSRDEAGKYF
TRBJ2-5 TRBV7-3 - CASSAQGTQETQYF
TRBJ2-4 TRBV18 - CASSFGRQLLAKNIQYF
TRBJ2-7 TRBV7-9 TRBD1 CASSLAGQGIYEQYF
TRBJ2-7 TRBV29-1 TRBD2 CSVAGTSGREGYEQYF
TRBJ1-1 TRBV6-5 - CASSYRAHTEAFF
TRBJ1-4 TRBV4-1 - CASSQIRSEKLFF
TRBJ1-2 TRBV19 - CASRSQSSRGYTF
TRBJ1-4 TRBV5-5 TRBD1 CASSSIGQGANEKLFF
TRBJ2-7 TRBV24-1 TRBD2 CATSDLARGEQYF
TRBJ2-3 TRBV3-1/TRBV3-2 TRBD2 CASSQGGLAGLIGSSDTQYF
TRBJ1-5 TRBV5-1 TRBD1 CASRGGFDQPQHF
TRBJ1-5 TRBV28 - CASREGKQPQHF
TRBJ2-3 TRBV6-2/TRBV6-3 - CASSYMGTSRPYF
TRBJ1-1 TRBV21-1 - CASRGSWGNTEAFF
TRBJ2-3 TRBV4-1 TRBD2 CASSTTGTTLSTDTQYF
TRBJ2-5 TRBV25-1 TRBD2 CASARAGGQETQYF
TRBJ2-3 TRBV7-3 - CASSLDSTDTQYF
TRBJ1-6 TRBV27 - CASRLYNSPLHF
TRBJ2-3 TRBV9 - CASSAARTLQDTQYF
TRBJ2-1 TRBV19 - CARRLSSYNEQFF
TRBJ1-1 TRBV9 - CASSDTGTGNTEAFF
TRBJ2-7 TRBV5-6 - CASSLARRFEQYF